This T cell receptor beta chain stems from a study of cytomegalovirus exposure and HLA in healthy donors. Study results and caveats: Within an earlier analysis, most TCR beta V segments proved productive either about 90% or about 30% of the time. HLA restriction was apparent for most CMV-associated TCR beta chains in a later analysis.

The PCR was carried out with 60 Vbeta primers and 13 Jbeta primers. Some clones are missing from TCRdb's copy, which holds only in-frame ones; the method was immunoSEQ multiplex PCR. The sample consists of some 180,000 clones, about four fifths of them appearing once. In the case of this clone: Its antigen is undetermined.

The germline V gene encodes CDR1 SGHTS and CDR2 YDEGEE. Trimming removed 0 bases from V and 5 bases from J, with 14 bases in between. The CDR3 totals 15 residues. Sequencing input: PBMCs. The TCR originated in a man between 35 and 55 years old in good health and CMV-seropositive. The chain links TRBV5-8 to TRBJ1-1; D might be TRBD1 (5 bases). The CDR3 sequence is CASSLGVRVGTEAFF. The CDR3 DNA reads TGTGCCAGCAGCTTGGGTGTCAGGGTTGGAACTGAAGCTTTCTTT.